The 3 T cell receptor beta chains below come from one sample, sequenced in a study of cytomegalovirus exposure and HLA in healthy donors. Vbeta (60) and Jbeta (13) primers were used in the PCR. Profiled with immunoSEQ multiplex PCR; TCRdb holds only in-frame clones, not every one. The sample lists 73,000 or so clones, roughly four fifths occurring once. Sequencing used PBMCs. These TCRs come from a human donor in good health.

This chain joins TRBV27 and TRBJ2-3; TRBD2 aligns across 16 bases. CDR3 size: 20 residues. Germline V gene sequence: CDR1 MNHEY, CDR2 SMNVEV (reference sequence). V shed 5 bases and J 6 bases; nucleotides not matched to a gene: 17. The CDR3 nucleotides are TGTGCCAGCAGTCCTAATTTGGGACTAGCGGGGGGGGGCACACTGGATACGCAGTATTTT. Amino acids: CASSPNLGLAGGGTLDTQYF.

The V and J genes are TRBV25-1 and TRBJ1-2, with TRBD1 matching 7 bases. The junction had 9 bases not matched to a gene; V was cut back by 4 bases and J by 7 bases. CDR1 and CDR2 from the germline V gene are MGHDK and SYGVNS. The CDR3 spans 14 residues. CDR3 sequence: CASSASGTVGGYTF. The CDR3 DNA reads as TGTGCCAGCAGTGCATCCGGGACAGTCGGTGGCTACACCTTC.

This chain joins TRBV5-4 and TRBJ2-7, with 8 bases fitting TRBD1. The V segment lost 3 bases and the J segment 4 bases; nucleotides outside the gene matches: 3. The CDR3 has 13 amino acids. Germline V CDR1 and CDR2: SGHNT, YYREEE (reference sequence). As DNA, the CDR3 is TGTGCCAGCAGCTCCCAGGGGGCTTACGAGCAGTACTTC. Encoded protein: CASSSQGAYEQYF.